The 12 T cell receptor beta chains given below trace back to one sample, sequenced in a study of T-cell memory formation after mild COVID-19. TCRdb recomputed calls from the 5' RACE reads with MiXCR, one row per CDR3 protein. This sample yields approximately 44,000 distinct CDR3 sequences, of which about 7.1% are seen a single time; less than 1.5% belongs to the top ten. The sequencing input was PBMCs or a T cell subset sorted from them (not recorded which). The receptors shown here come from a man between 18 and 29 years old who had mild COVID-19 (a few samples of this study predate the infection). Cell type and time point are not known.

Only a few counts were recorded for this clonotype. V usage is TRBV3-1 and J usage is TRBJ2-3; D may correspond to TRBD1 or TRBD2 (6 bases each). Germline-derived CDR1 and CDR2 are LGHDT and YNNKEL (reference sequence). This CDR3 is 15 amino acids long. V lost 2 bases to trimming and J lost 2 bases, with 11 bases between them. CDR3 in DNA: TGTGCCAGCAGCCAAATGGGGGGCTTCACAGATACGCAGTATTTT. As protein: CASSQMGGFTDTQYF.

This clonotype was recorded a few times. The CDR3 coding sequence is TGCGCCAGCAGTGAGGACCCTTCACGAGGCTACACCTTC. It is translated as CASSEDPSRGYTF. This chain connects TRBV10-1 to TRBJ1-2; no definite D call. V lost 2 bases and J 8 bases, leaving 12 bases between the germline ends. There are 13 residues in the CDR3. The V gene's germline CDR1 is WNHNN and CDR2 SYGVQD (reference sequence).

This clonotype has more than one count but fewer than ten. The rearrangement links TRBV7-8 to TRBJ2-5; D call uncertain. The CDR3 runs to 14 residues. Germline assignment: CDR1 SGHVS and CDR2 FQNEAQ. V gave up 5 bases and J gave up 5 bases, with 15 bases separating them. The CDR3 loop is CASSRQEGRETQYF. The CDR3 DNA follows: TGTGCCAGCAGCCGACAAGAAGGAAGGGAGACCCAGTACTTC.

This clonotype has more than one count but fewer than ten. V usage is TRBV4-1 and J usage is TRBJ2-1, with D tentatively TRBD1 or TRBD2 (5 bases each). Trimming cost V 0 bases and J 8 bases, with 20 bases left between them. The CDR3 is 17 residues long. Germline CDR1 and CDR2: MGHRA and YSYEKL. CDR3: CASSQEVSGAPWDEQFF. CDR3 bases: TGCGCCAGCAGCCAAGAAGTTTCCGGGGCTCCGTGGGATGAGCAGTTCTTC.

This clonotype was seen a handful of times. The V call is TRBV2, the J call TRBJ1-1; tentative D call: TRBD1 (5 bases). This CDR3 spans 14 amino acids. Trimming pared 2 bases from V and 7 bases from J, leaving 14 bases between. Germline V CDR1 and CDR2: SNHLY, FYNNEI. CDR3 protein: CASSESPDIFEAFF. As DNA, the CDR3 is TGTGCCAGCAGTGAATCCCCGGACATATTTGAAGCTTTCTTT.

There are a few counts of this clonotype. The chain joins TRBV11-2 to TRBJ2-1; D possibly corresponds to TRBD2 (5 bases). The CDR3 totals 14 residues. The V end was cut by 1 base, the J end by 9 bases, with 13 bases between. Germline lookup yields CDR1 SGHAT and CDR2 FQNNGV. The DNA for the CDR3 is TGTGCCAGCAGCTTAGTTCTGGATGAGGGTGAGCAGTTCTTC. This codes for CASSLVLDEGEQFF.

CDR3: CASSLSASGGYEQYF. The CDR3, as DNA: TGTGCCAGCAGCTTGTCGGCTAGCGGGGGATACGAGCAGTACTTC. V usage is TRBV5-4 and J usage is TRBJ2-7; 10 nucleotides align to TRBD2. The ends lost 1 base at V and 4 bases at J; junction bases unmatched: 5. Germline CDR1 reads SGHNT; CDR2 reads YYREEE (reference sequence). The CDR3 runs to 15 residues.

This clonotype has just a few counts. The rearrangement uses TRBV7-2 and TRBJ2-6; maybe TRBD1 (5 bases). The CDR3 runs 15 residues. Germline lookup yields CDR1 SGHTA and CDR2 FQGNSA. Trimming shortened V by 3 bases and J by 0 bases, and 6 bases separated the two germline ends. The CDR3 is CASSLGLSGANVLTF. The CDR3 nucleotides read TGTGCCAGCAGCTTGGGGCTCTCTGGGGCCAACGTCCTGACTTTC.

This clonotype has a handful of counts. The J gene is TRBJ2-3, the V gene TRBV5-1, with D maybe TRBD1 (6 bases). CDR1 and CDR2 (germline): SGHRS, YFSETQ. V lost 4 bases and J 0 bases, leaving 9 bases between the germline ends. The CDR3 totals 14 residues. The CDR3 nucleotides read TGCGCCAGCAGCCAGGACAGAAGCACAGATACGCAGTATTTT. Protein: CASSQDRSTDTQYF.

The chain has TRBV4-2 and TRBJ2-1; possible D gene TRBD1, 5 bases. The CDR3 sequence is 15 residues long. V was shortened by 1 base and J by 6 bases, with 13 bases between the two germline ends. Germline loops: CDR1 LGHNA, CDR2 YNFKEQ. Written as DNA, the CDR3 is TGTGCCAGCAGCCAAGGAGAAGGGGAAGGCAATGAGCAGTTCTTC. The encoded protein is CASSQGEGEGNEQFF.

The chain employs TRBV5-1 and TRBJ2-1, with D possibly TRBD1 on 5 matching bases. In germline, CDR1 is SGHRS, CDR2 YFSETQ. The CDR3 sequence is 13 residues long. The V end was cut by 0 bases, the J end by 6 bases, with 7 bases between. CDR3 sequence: CASSLAGSNEQFF. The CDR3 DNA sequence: TGCGCCAGCAGCTTGGCAGGGTCCAATGAGCAGTTCTTC.

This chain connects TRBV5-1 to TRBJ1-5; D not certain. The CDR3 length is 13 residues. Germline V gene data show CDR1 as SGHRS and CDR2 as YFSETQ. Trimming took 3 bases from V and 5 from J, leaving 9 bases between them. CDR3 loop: CASSSGWDQPQHF. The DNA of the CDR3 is TGCGCCAGCAGCTCGGGCTGGGATCAGCCCCAGCATTTT.